This T cell receptor beta chain derives from a study of control samples from healthy donors and cancer patients. Germline V gene data show CDR1 as LNHDA and CDR2 as SQIVND (reference sequence). V lost 6 bases, J lost 4 bases, and 18 bases lay in between. The CDR3 totals 15 residues. TCRdb's copy holds only in-frame clones and misses some; the assay was immunoSEQ multiplex PCR. Of 95,000 to 130,000 clones listed, approximately 90% are singletons. This chain uses TRBV19 with TRBJ1-1, with D uncertain. Specimen: blood. The TCR originated in a woman in her 70s in good health. The CDR3, as DNA: TGTGCCAGTAGCTCCCGGTTGGGTTGGGGCACTGAAGCTTTCTTT. Translated, it gives CASSSRLGWGTEAFF.